This is a list of T cell receptor beta chains from one sample in a study of cytomegalovirus exposure and HLA in healthy donors. Assay: immunoSEQ multiplex PCR; the TCRdb copy retains only in-frame clones and omits some. Among approximately 190,000 clones listed, less than 90% were seen once. The specimen sequenced was PBMCs. Receptor source: a boy aged 5-17 years in good health and CMV-seronegative. CDR3s include the opening cysteine and the closing phenylalanine or tryptophan.

J gene | V gene | CDR3 protein
TRBJ1-2 | TRBV15 | CATSRHRGADYGYTF
NA | TRBV4-3 | CASSQKTAQFSYEQYF
TRBJ1-4 | TRBV25-1 | CASRRGRDEKLFF
TRBJ2-2 | TRBV19 | CASSGRVGPDTGELFF
TRBJ1-3 | TRBV15 | CATSRDTGQIFSGNTIYF
TRBJ1-5 | TRBV27 | CASSFQGGQPQHF
TRBJ2-7 | TRBV4-1 | CASSQDRSYEQYF
TRBJ1-1 | TRBV5-1 | CASSLAGTGTNTEAFF
TRBJ1-2 | TRBV11-2 | CASSSLRQGSGYTF
TRBJ2-2 | TRBV29-1 | CSAGTGNTGELFF
TRBJ2-7 | TRBV30 | CAWSRGYEQYF
TRBJ1-2 | TRBV7-2 | CASSPGTSPIYGYTF
TRBJ1-6 | TRBV30 | CAWSVRSGPLNSPLHF
TRBJ2-7 | TRBV19 | CASSGTGGYEQYF
TRBJ2-7 | TRBV2 | CASSVGTDSYEQYF
TRBJ2-7 | TRBV28 | CATIPGLAGHEQYF
TRBJ2-7 | TRBV7-9 | CASSLRGTGSSYEQYF
TRBJ2-1 | TRBV7-9 | CASGAGTGTYNEQFF
TRBJ1-6 | TRBV5-4 | CASSPVGQVPSPLHF
TRBJ2-7 | TRBV29-1 | CSVGGGSDRRQDEQYF
TRBJ2-7 | TRBV21-1 | CASSDVGGTYEQYF
TRBJ2-2 | TRBV9 | CASSLLQGAVGTGELFF
TRBJ2-7 | TRBV2 | CARDPGTGRREQYF
TRBJ2-2 | TRBV5-1 | CASSPAGRNTGELFF
TRBJ1-1 | TRBV19 | CASSSDREAEAFF
TRBJ1-2 | TRBV28 | CASSSPPPQAVDYGYTF
TRBJ2-2 | TRBV30 | CAWHSGGYTGELFF
TRBJ1-1 | TRBV5-1 | CASSSPRDRNTEAFF
TRBJ2-7 | TRBV15 | CATSRDLAFHEQYF
TRBJ2-7 | TRBV6-1 | CASSGYRGSDEQYF
TRBJ2-1 | TRBV5-4 | CASSENSGFSYNEQFF
TRBJ2-1 | TRBV25-1 | CASSDLIGDSYNEQFF
TRBJ1-6 | TRBV5-8 | CASSLGSGVNSPLHF
TRBJ1-3 | TRBV9 | CASTVGPTGRGNTIYF
TRBJ1-5 | TRBV30 | CAWTPHRGVGNQPQHF
TRBJ1-5 | TRBV5-1 | CASSRGSNQPQHF
TRBJ2-5 | TRBV27 | CASTELQGSQETQYF
TRBJ1-5 | TRBV29-1 | CSVGDSPNQPQHF
TRBJ2-3 | TRBV2 | CASSERTTLGDTQYF
TRBJ1-2 | TRBV6-5 | CASSYSSGTGLYGYTF
TRBJ2-7 | TRBV11-3 | CASSPGGIEQYF